A single sample gave rise to the 23 T cell receptor beta chains below, sequenced in a study of shared clonotypes between healthy human individuals (dated by TCRdb to 2020 to 2021). Receptor amplification or capture employed the immunoSEQ multiplex PCR assay. TCRdb obtained this table from immuneACCESS and retained in-frame rearrangements with V and J assigned. These tables miss some clones; where compared with another copy, unresolved V genes account for less than half of the shortfall, and the remainder is unexplained. The sample table shows about 2.3 million clones, and less than 95% are seen once. The ten largest account for around 0.4% of the sample. Sequenced sample: naive CD4+ T cells from PBMCs. In the paper's terms, the cell subset or site label means: CD45RA+ positively selected. These receptors were taken from a man in his late teens or twenties in good health. Some clones in this sample may be carry-over from other donors' samples.

This clone was counted only a few times. The chain uses TRBV28 and TRBJ2-7; tentative D call: TRBD2 (6 bases). The V end lost 4 bases, the J end lost 7 bases, and 14 bases lay between the germline ends. The germline CDR1 and CDR2 sequences are MDHEN and SYDVKM. The CDR3 extends over 13 amino acids. The DNA for the CDR3 is TGTGCCAGCAGTTCGGGGACTTTTCAGGAGCAGTACTTC. It translates to CASSSGTFQEQYF.

The chain joins TRBV5-1 to TRBJ1-3; 7 bases line up with TRBD1. Germline CDR1 reads SGHRS; CDR2 reads YFSETQ. The ends lost 0 bases at V and 4 bases at J; junction bases unmatched: 10. The CDR3 is 17 amino acids. Here the CDR3 reads CASSLAGPGGTGNTIYF. CDR3 nucleotide sequence: TGCGCCAGCAGCTTGGCCGGGCCAGGGGGGACAGGAAACACCATATATTTT.

This clone was detected once. The genes are TRBV5-6 and TRBJ2-3, with no clear D. CDR3 length: 14 residues. V lost 4 bases, J lost 0 bases, and 9 bases lay in between. In germline, CDR1 is SGHDT, CDR2 YYEEEE. CDR3 amino acids: CASSRGISTDTQYF. The CDR3 DNA reads as TGTGCCAGCAGCCGTGGCATTAGCACAGATACGCAGTATTTT.

The chain uses TRBV10-3 and TRBJ1-1; unclear D gene. CDR3 length equals 13 residues. Germline lookup yields CDR1 ENHRY and CDR2 SYGVKD. The ends were cut back, 1 base at V and 3 bases at J, with 6 bases in the middle. The CDR3 nucleotides read TGTGCCATCAGTGAGTTTTTAGACACTGAAGCTTTCTTT. Protein product: CAISEFLDTEAFF.

The J gene is TRBJ1-2, the V gene TRBV7-2; D gene unclear. The CDR3 length is 15 residues. Trimming removed 4 bases from V and 5 bases from J, with 17 bases in between. Germline CDR1 SGHTA, CDR2 FQGNSA. The CDR3 loop is CASSSTRVSNYGYTF. The CDR3, as DNA: TGTGCCAGCAGCTCGACCCGGGTCAGTAATTATGGCTACACCTTC.

This chain links TRBV27 with TRBJ1-5, with TRBD1 as a possible D gene (6 bases). Per germline, CDR1 MNHEY and CDR2 SMNVEV (reference sequence). V was trimmed by 5 bases and J by 0 bases, leaving 14 bases between them. The CDR3 contains 16 residues. CDR3 sequence reads: CASSATGWYSNQPQHF. DNA of the CDR3: TGTGCCAGCAGTGCCACAGGGTGGTATAGCAATCAGCCCCAGCATTTT.

The chain links TRBV6-1 to TRBJ1-5; no definite D call. Trimming shortened V by 7 bases and J by 1 base, and 8 bases separated the two germline ends. CDR1 is MNHNS and CDR2 is SASEGT in the germline V gene. This CDR3 region has 13 residues. CDR3 residues: CASKRESNQPQHF. The DNA of the CDR3 is TGTGCCAGCAAGAGGGAGAGCAATCAGCCCCAGCATTTT.

The chain combines TRBV28 with TRBJ1-2; D is unclear. Germline V gene lookup returns CDR1 MDHEN and CDR2 SYDVKM. The V end was cut by 6 bases, the J end by 5 bases, with 13 bases between. The CDR3 sequence is 13 residues long. This CDR3 reads CASRIGLLYGYTF. As DNA, the CDR3 is TGTGCCAGCAGGATCGGGCTGCTTTATGGCTACACCTTC.

The chain couples TRBV7-3 to TRBJ2-7, with D unresolved. The germline gives CDR1 SGHTA, CDR2 FQGTGA. The CDR3 covers 13 residues. Trimming took off 2 bases at V and 0 bases at J, with 5 bases between the two ends. The CDR3, as DNA: TGTGCCAGCAGCTTAGACATCTCCTACGAGCAGTACTTC. Protein product: CASSLDISYEQYF.

The CDR3 DNA follows: TGCGCCAGCAGCTCCAGCCCCTACAATGAGCAGTTCTTC. It codes for CASSSSPYNEQFF. V is TRBV4-3 and J is TRBJ2-1; D is uncertain. With 5 bases removed from V and 2 bases from J, the gap between germline ends came to 7 bases. Germline loops: CDR1 LGHNA, CDR2 YSLEER. CDR3 size: 13 residues.

The chain carries TRBV12-5 and TRBJ1-1, with TRBD1 as a possible D gene (6 bases). The CDR3 contains 11 residues. V was pared by 3 bases and J by 10 bases, with 9 bases between. Germline CDR1 reads LGHNT; CDR2 reads FRNRAP. CDR3 region: CASGFGGGAFF. As DNA, the CDR3 is TGTGCTAGTGGTTTTGGAGGGGGAGCTTTCTTT.

This clone appeared a single time. V and J are TRBV18 and TRBJ2-3, with D perhaps TRBD1 or TRBD2 (6 bases each). The CDR3 covers 20 residues. CDR1 and CDR2 (germline): KGHSH, LQKENI. The V end lost 0 bases, the J end lost 2 bases, and 24 bases lay between the germline ends. The chain's CDR3 is CASSPPIRPLQGLNTDTQYF. The CDR3 DNA follows: TGTGCCAGCTCACCACCAATCCGGCCCTTACAGGGACTTAACACAGATACGCAGTATTTT.

This chain uses TRBV18 with TRBJ2-5; 7 bases map to TRBD1. V shed 2 bases, J shed 2 bases, and the junction held 11 bases outside the gene matches. Germline CDR1 reads KGHSH; CDR2 reads LQKENI. The CDR3 sequence is 17 residues long. CDR3 sequence (DNA): TGTGCCAGCTCACCAGTTTCGGTTCAACAGGGGCAAGAGACCCAGTACTTC. Residues: CASSPVSVQQGQETQYF. The variable domain in full, completed from reference TRBV18 and TRBJ2-5, reads NAGVMQNPRHLVRRRGQEARLRCSPMKGHSHVYWYRQLPEEGLKFMVYLQKENIIDESGMPKERFSAEFPKEGPSILRIQQVVRGDSAAYFCASSPVSVQQGQETQYFGPGTRLLVL.

The chain is built from TRBV7-9 and TRBJ2-1; either TRBD1 or TRBD2 may supply D (5 bases each). Germline lookup yields CDR1 SEHNR and CDR2 FQNEAQ (reference sequence). V lost 5 bases, J lost 1 base, and 15 bases lay in between. The CDR3 is made up of 16 amino acids. The CDR3 loop is CASSPRREGSYNEQFF. The CDR3 region has the DNA TGTGCCAGCAGCCCCAGAAGAGAGGGGTCCTACAATGAGCAGTTCTTC. Using reference TRBV7-9 and TRBJ2-1 for the parts outside the CDR3, the full variable domain is DTGVSQNPRHKITKRGQNVTFRCDPISEHNRLYWYRQTLGQGPEFLTYFQNEAQLEKSRLLSDRFSAERPKGSFSTLEIQRTEQGDSAMYLCASSPRREGSYNEQFFGPGTRLTVL.

The genes are TRBV7-9 and TRBJ1-2; possible D gene TRBD1, 6 bases. V was shortened by 5 bases and J by 8 bases, with 15 bases between the two germline ends. CDR1 SEHNR and CDR2 FQNEAQ come from the germline V gene (reference sequence). The CDR3 is made up of 13 amino acids. The CDR3 reads CASSPDSFRGYTF. The CDR3 bases are TGTGCCAGCAGCCCGGACAGTTTCCGCGGCTACACCTTC.

Only one count was recorded for this clone. The chain joins TRBV5-1 to TRBJ2-7; no clear D. The V and J ends lost 3 bases and 6 bases respectively, with 16 bases between them. The germline V gene has CDR1 SGHRS and CDR2 YFSETQ. This CDR3 has 14 amino acids. CDR3 residues: CASSWLSVPGEQYF. The DNA for the CDR3 is TGCGCCAGCAGCTGGCTATCCGTCCCGGGCGAGCAGTACTTC.

The rearrangement links TRBV7-9 to TRBJ2-2; D unresolved. Trimming took off 7 bases at V and 2 bases at J, with 8 bases between the two ends. Germline loops: CDR1 SEHNR, CDR2 FQNEAQ (reference sequence). The CDR3 loop spans 13 amino acids. CDR3 bases: TGTGCCAGCAATCCTCGTAACACCGGGGAGCTGTTTTTT. Translated, it gives CASNPRNTGELFF.

The chain is built from TRBV5-6 and TRBJ2-5, with D maybe TRBD1 (5 bases). Per germline, CDR1 SGHDT and CDR2 YYEEEE. This CDR3 spans 13 amino acids. Trimming removed 4 bases at V and 4 bases at J, with 11 bases between. The CDR3 sequence: CASSQGVGETQYF. CDR3 bases: TGTGCCAGCAGCCAAGGGGTTGGAGAGACCCAGTACTTC.

The chain carries TRBV4-3 and TRBJ2-2; D not certain. V dropped 2 bases and J dropped 0 bases, with 7 bases sitting between them. Germline CDR1 LGHNA, CDR2 YSLEER. There are 15 residues in the CDR3. The CDR3 loop is CASSQRGTNTGELFF. The CDR3 DNA follows: TGCGCCAGCAGCCAAAGAGGTACGAACACCGGGGAGCTGTTTTTT.

The V and J genes are TRBV7-3 and TRBJ2-1; weak D call: TRBD2 (6 bases). The CDR3 runs 13 residues. V gave up 5 bases and J gave up 10 bases, with 15 bases separating them. Germline V gene data show CDR1 as SGHTA and CDR2 as FQGTGA. The CDR3 region is CASSRQSGREQFF. DNA for the CDR3: TGTGCCAGCAGCCGGCAGAGTGGGAGGGAGCAGTTCTTC.

The gene calls are TRBV5-1 and TRBJ2-1; D not certain. CDR1 is SGHRS and CDR2 is YFSETQ in the germline V gene. V lost 0 bases, J lost 7 bases, and 14 bases lay in between. This CDR3 has 15 amino acids. The CDR3 coding sequence is TGCGCCAGCAGCTTGGAAACCCAAGTGGGGAATGAGCAGTTCTTC. Residues: CASSLETQVGNEQFF.

The chain recombines TRBV5-4 with TRBJ2-1, with a possible D match to TRBD1 (6 bases). This CDR3 comprises 13 residues. The germline V gene has CDR1 SGHNT and CDR2 YYREEE (reference sequence). Trimming left V 1 base short and J 10 bases short, with 12 bases between. The CDR3 DNA is TGTGCCAGCAGCTTGCGGCCGGGACAAGAGCAGTTCTTC. Protein: CASSLRPGQEQFF.

As regards this clone: Other DNA sequences in this specimen translate into the identical CDR3. The rearrangement uses TRBV5-1 and TRBJ1-4; 10 bases line up with TRBD1. The ends lost 4 bases at V and 5 bases at J; junction bases unmatched: 2. Germline V CDR1 and CDR2: SGHRS, YFSETQ. This CDR3 is built from 14 residues. The CDR3 region is CASSPGQGNEKLFF. CDR3 in DNA: TGCGCCAGCAGCCCGGGACAGGGGAATGAAAAACTGTTTTTT.